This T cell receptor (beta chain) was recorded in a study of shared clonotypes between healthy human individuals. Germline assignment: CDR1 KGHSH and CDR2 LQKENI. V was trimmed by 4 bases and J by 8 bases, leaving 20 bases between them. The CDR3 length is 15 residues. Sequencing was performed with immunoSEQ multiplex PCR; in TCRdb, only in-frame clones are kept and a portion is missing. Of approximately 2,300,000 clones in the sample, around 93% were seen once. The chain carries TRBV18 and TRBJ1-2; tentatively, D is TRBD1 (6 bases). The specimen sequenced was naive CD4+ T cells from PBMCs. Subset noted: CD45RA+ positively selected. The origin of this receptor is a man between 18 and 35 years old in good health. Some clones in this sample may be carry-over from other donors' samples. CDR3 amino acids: CASSLQRRGGEGYTF. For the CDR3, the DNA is TGTGCCAGCTCACTACAGCGCCGAGGGGGAGAAGGCTACACCTTC.